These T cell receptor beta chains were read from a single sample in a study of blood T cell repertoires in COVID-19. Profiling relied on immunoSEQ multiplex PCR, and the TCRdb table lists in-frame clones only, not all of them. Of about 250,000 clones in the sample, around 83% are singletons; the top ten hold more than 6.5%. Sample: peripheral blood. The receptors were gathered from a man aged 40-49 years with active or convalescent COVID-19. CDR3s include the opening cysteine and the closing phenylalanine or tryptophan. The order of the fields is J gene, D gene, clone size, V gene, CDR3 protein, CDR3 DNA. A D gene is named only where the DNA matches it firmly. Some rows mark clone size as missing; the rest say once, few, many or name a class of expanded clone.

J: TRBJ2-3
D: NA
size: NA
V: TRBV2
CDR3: CASRVTDTQYF
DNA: TGTGCCAGCCGGGTCACAGATACGCAGTATTTT

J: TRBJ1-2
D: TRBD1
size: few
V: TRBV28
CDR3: CASSPGTGLNYGYTF
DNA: TGTGCCAGCAGTCCCGGGACAGGGTTAAACTATGGCTACACCTTC

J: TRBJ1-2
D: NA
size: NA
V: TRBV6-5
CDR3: CASTAPGGGYTF
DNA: TGTGCCAGCACCGCCCCCGGGGGTGGCTACACCTTC

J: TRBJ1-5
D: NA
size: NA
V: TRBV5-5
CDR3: CASSTDSGTPQHF
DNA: TGTGCCAGCAGTACTGACAGCGGGACGCCCCAGCATTTT

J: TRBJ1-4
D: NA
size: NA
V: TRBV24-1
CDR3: CATSSGLPNEKLFF
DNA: TGTGCCACCTCCTCAGGCCTGCCTAATGAAAAACTGTTTTTT

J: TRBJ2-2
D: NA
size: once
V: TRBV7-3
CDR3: CASSLDNANTGELFF
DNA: TGTGCCAGCAGCTTAGACAACGCGAACACCGGGGAGCTGTTTTTT

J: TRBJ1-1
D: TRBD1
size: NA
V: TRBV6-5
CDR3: CASSPTGSMNTEAFF
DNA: TGTGCCAGCAGTCCGACAGGGTCCATGAACACTGAAGCTTTCTTT

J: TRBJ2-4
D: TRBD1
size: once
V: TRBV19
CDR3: CASSVDRVGAKNIQYF
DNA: TGTGCCAGTAGTGTCGACAGGGTGGGGGCCAAAAACATTCAGTACTTC

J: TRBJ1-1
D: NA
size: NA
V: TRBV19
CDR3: CASSILGDYTEAFF
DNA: TGTGCCAGTAGTATCTTAGGGGACTACACTGAAGCTTTCTTT

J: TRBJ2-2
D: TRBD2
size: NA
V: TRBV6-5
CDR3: CATRTSGDTGELFF
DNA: TGTGCCACTCGGACTAGTGGGGACACCGGGGAGCTGTTTTTT

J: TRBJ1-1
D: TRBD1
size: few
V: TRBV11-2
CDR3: CASSPGQGNTEAFF
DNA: TGTGCCAGCAGCCCTGGACAGGGTAACACTGAAGCTTTCTTT

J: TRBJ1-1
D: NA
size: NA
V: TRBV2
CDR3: CASSGILGSEAFF
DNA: TGTGCCAGCAGTGGAATTCTAGGAAGTGAAGCTTTCTTT

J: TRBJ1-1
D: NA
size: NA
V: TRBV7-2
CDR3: CASSLSVLVNTEAFF
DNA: TGTGCCAGCAGCTTATCGGTTCTTGTGAACACTGAAGCTTTCTTT

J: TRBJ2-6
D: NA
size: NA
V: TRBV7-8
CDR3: CASSPFDNSGANVLTF
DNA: TGTGCCAGCAGCCCTTTCGACAACTCTGGGGCCAACGTCCTGACTTTC

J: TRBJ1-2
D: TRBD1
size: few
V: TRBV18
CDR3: CASSPLERGHGDYGYTF
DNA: TGTGCCAGCTCACCGCTGGAGAGGGGGCACGGTGACTATGGCTACACCTTC

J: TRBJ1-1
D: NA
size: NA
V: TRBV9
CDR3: CASSVGGGLTRTEAFF
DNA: TGTGCCAGCAGCGTAGGGGGAGGGTTAACGAGAACTGAAGCTTTCTTT

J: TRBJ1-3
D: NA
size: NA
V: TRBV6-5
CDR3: CASSTGGGNTIYF
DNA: TGTGCCAGCAGTACGGGGGGTGGAAACACCATATATTTT

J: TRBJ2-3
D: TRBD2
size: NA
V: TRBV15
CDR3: CATSRGTSGIRDTQYF
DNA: TGTGCCACCAGCAGAGGGACTAGCGGGATTAGGGATACGCAGTATTTT

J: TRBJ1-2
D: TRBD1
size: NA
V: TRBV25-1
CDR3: CASSEWTGDYGYTF
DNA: TGTGCCAGCAGTGAATGGACAGGGGACTATGGCTACACCTTC

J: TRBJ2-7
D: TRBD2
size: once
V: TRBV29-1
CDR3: CSVAGLGAYEQYF
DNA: TGCAGCGTTGCCGGACTAGGGGCCTACGAGCAGTACTTC

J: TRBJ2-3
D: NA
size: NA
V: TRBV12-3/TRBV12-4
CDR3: CASSFLDTQYF
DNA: TGTGCCAGCAGTTTCTTAGATACGCAGTATTTT

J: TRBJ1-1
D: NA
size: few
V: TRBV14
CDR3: CASSQRAIGANTEAFF
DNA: TGTGCCAGCAGCCAGCGAGCTATAGGGGCAAACACTGAAGCTTTCTTT